Following are 6 T cell receptor beta chains from one sample sequenced in a study of blood T cell repertoires in COVID-19. Profiling relied on immunoSEQ multiplex PCR, and the TCRdb table lists in-frame clones only, not all of them. The sample holds approximately 210,000 clones, approximately 80% seen once. Sequencing used PBMCs or T cells enriched from blood (not recorded which). The receptor source for this set is a man aged 25-45 years with acute COVID-19.

The J gene is TRBJ2-3, the V gene TRBV7-6; TRBD1 aligns across 9 bases. This CDR3 comprises 17 residues. The trim removed 5 bases at V and 6 bases at J, leaving 15 bases unmatched. Germline V gives CDR1 SGHVS, CDR2 FNYEAQ. Here the CDR3 reads CASSKRPGQGSADTQYF. Here the CDR3 DNA reads TGTGCCAGCAGCAAACGTCCGGGACAGGGAAGCGCGGATACGCAGTATTTT.

This chain joins TRBV9 and TRBJ2-3; D perhaps matches TRBD2 (5 bases). Germline CDR1 SGDLS, CDR2 YYNGEE. V was trimmed by 3 bases and J by 2 bases, leaving 10 bases between them. The CDR3 totals 14 residues. CDR3 region: CASSGGLITDTQYF. CDR3 in DNA: TGTGCCAGCAGCGGCGGACTGATCACAGATACGCAGTATTTT. Looking up the rest from reference TRBV9 and TRBJ2-3 gives the full variable domain: DSGVTQTPKHLITATGQRVTLRCSPRSGDLSVYWYQQSLDQGLQFLIQYYNGEERAKGNILERFSAQQFPDLHSELNLSSLELGDSALYFCASSGGLITDTQYFGPGTRLTVL.

The chain is built from TRBV5-5 and TRBJ2-3; D is unresolved. The germline V gene encodes CDR1 SGHKS and CDR2 YYEKEE (reference sequence). The CDR3 runs 17 residues. With 5 bases removed from V and 2 bases from J, the gap between germline ends came to 21 bases. The CDR3 sequence: CASSFLMVGGYTDTQYF. DNA of the CDR3: TGTGCCAGCAGTTTCCTCATGGTCGGCGGCTACACAGATACGCAGTATTTT.

The chain is built from TRBV7-9 and TRBJ1-1; 8 nucleotides agree with TRBD1. CDR3 length: 17 amino acids. V dropped 1 base and J dropped 7; count of bases not matched to a gene: 14. Per germline, CDR1 SEHNR and CDR2 FQNEAQ (reference sequence). CDR3 in amino acids: CASSLVRAGQGADEAFF. The DNA of the CDR3 is TGTGCCAGCAGCTTAGTTCGCGCTGGGCAGGGGGCCGATGAAGCTTTCTTT.

The J gene is TRBJ1-1, the V gene TRBV20-1, with a possible D match to TRBD1 (5 bases). Trimming took 5 bases from V and 5 from J, leaving 9 bases between them. The CDR3 is 11 residues long. Germline-derived CDR1 and CDR2 are DFQATT and SNEGSKA (reference sequence). Here the CDR3 reads CSASGGTEAFF. In DNA, the CDR3 is TGCAGTGCTTCCGGGGGGACTGAAGCTTTCTTT.

This chain connects TRBV7-9 to TRBJ1-1; the D is unclear. Trimming took 4 bases from V and 8 from J, leaving 8 bases between them. CDR1 SEHNR and CDR2 FQNEAQ come from the germline V gene (reference sequence). The CDR3 covers 11 residues. The CDR3 DNA reads as TGTGCCAGCAGCTATGGAGGGGAAGCTTTCTTT. It is translated as CASSYGGEAFF.